The next 32 T cell receptor beta chains were all read from a single sample in a study of PD-1 blockade in classical Hodgkin lymphoma. TCRdb keeps only in-frame clones here, not all; method: immunoSEQ multiplex PCR. The sample holds 100,000 to 120,000 clones, roughly 89% seen once. Time point described: cycle 4 day 1 (C4D1), after less than 7 weeks of nivolumab. Brentuximab vedotin exposure varied among the patients, all of whom had relapsed after autologous stem cell transplantation. The source was peripheral blood mononuclear cells (PBMCs), collected before the fourth cycle of nivolumab. These receptors were collected from a human donor with classical Hodgkin lymphoma.

The gene calls are TRBV6-5 and TRBJ2-1, with TRBD1 identical over 10 bases. The V gene end was trimmed by 5 bases and the J gene end by 12 bases; junction bases not matched to a gene: 4. CDR1 is MNHEY and CDR2 is SVGAGI in the germline V gene. The CDR3 has 12 amino acids. The CDR3 DNA is TGTGCCAGCAGTCCCCGGACAGGGGGGCAGTTCTTC. As protein: CASSPRTGGQFF.

The chain employs TRBV5-4 and TRBJ1-1; D is perhaps TRBD1 (6 bases). The CDR3 extends over 16 amino acids. V lost 4 bases and J 2 bases, leaving 18 bases between the germline ends. From germline, CDR1 is SGHNT and CDR2 YYREEE (reference sequence). As DNA, the CDR3 is TGTGCCAGCAGCGCGGTCGGGGGGCCTCCTAACACTGAAGCTTTCTTT. Its translation is CASSAVGGPPNTEAFF.

The chain links TRBV4-2 to TRBJ2-1, with D tentatively TRBD2 (5 bases). This CDR3 has 17 amino acids. The V and J ends lost 4 bases and 0 bases respectively, with 16 bases between them. Germline V gives CDR1 LGHNA, CDR2 YNFKEQ. In nucleotides, the CDR3 is TGTGCCAGCAGCCCCGGCCCTACGGGAAGCTCCTACAATGAGCAGTTCTTC. It codes for CASSPGPTGSSYNEQFF.

This clone was counted between two and nine times. The J gene is TRBJ2-7, the V gene TRBV5-6, with 16 bases fitting TRBD2. Germline CDR1 SGHDT, CDR2 YYEEEE. The CDR3 spans 18 residues. V was clipped by 4 bases and J by 5 bases; unmatched bases: 12. Here the CDR3 reads CASSGGLAGGPLRHEQYF. Here the CDR3 DNA reads TGTGCCAGCAGCGGGGGACTAGCGGGAGGGCCCCTCCGGCACGAGCAGTACTTC.

V usage is TRBV18 and J usage is TRBJ1-4; the D is unclear. CDR1 is KGHSH and CDR2 is LQKENI in the germline V gene. This CDR3 is built from 14 residues. Trimming took 3 bases from V and 3 from J, leaving 8 bases between them. The CDR3 sequence is CASSPQRSNEKLFF. In DNA form, the CDR3 reads TGTGCCAGCTCACCCCAGCGTTCTAATGAAAAACTGTTTTTT.

The V gene is TRBV6-7, the J gene TRBJ1-4, with a weak D call TRBD1 (6 bases). TRBV6-7 is an ORF, with its function uncertain. CDR3 length equals 22 residues. V lost 2 bases, J lost 0 bases, and 28 bases lay in between. The CDR3 is CASSYPNSPGTRRPSTNEKLFF. The CDR3 nucleotides are TGTGCCAGCAGTTACCCGAATAGTCCGGGGACACGCCGACCCTCAACTAATGAAAAACTGTTTTTT.

The gene calls are TRBV2 and TRBJ1-5; D remains ambiguous. The germline V gene has CDR1 SNHLY and CDR2 FYNNEI. The CDR3 loop spans 18 amino acids. The V gene lost 2 bases and the J gene lost 3 bases, with 20 bases spanning the gap. Here the CDR3 reads CASSEPSRGVTANQPQHF. The CDR3, as DNA: TGTGCCAGCAGTGAACCGTCTCGGGGAGTGACGGCCAATCAGCCCCAGCATTTT. Using reference TRBV2 and TRBJ1-5 for the parts outside the CDR3, the full variable domain is EPEVTQTPSHQVTQMGQEVILRCVPISNHLYFYWYRQILGQKVEFLVSFYNNEISEKSEIFDDQFSVERPDGSNFTLKIRSTKLEDSAMYFCASSEPSRGVTANQPQHFGDGTRLSIL.

The genes are TRBV5-6 and TRBJ1-2; TRBD1 might be the D (6 bases). Deletions cut 4 bases from V and 4 bases from J, with 11 bases between. This CDR3 is 13 amino acids long. The germline gives CDR1 SGHDT, CDR2 YYEEEE. The CDR3 protein is CASSPGQRYGYTF. DNA of the CDR3: TGTGCCAGCAGCCCCGGACAGCGCTATGGCTACACCTTC.

J is TRBJ2-7 and V is TRBV4-3; TRBD1 is a possible D gene (5 bases). Germline-derived CDR1 and CDR2 are LGHNA and YSLEER. The CDR3 runs to 14 residues. The V gene lost 0 bases and the J gene lost 3 bases, with 9 bases spanning the gap. The CDR3, as DNA: TGCGCCAGCAGCCAAGACGGACACCTCTACGAGCAGTACTTC. Protein: CASSQDGHLYEQYF.

V gene TRBV7-9 combines with J gene TRBJ1-1; 10 bases align to TRBD1. Trimming took 5 bases from V and 5 from J; bases not matched to a gene: 8. Germline CDR1 and CDR2: SEHNR and FQNEAQ (reference sequence). This CDR3 has 15 residues. CDR3 sequence (DNA): TGTGCCAGCAGCGTAAGCCGGGACAGGGGAACTGAAGCTTTCTTT. Amino acids: CASSVSRDRGTEAFF. The full variable domain, completed using reference TRBV7-9 and TRBJ1-1, is DTGVSQNPRHKITKRGQNVTFRCDPISEHNRLYWYRQTLGQGPEFLTYFQNEAQLEKSRLLSDRFSAERPKGSFSTLEIQRTEQGDSAMYLCASSVSRDRGTEAFFGQGTRLTVV.

This clone was recorded a few times. The chain is built from TRBV5-8 and TRBJ1-2; D possibly corresponds to TRBD1 (6 bases). Germline V gives CDR1 SGHTS, CDR2 YDEGEE. V lost 4 bases to trimming and J lost 3 bases, with 13 bases between them. This CDR3 is 14 amino acids long. The CDR3 loop reads CASSGQLQDYGYTF. The CDR3 DNA sequence: TGTGCCAGCAGCGGACAGCTTCAGGACTATGGCTACACCTTC.

The chain links TRBV5-1 to TRBJ1-4; TRBD1 matches at 10 bases. The CDR3 has 16 amino acids. J was trimmed by 2 bases and V by 3 bases; bases with no gene match: 4. Germline CDR1 is SGHRS and CDR2 is YFSETQ. CDR3 DNA: TGCGCCAGCAGCTGGGGGACAGGGGCGACTAATGAAAAACTGTTTTTT. Its translation is CASSWGTGATNEKLFF.

This rearrangement joins TRBV7-2 to TRBJ2-2; D is possibly TRBD2 (6 bases). The CDR3 is made up of 17 amino acids. Between the trimmed V and J ends, which lost 5 bases and 4 bases, there was a span of 20 bases. The germline V gene encodes CDR1 SGHTA and CDR2 FQGNSA. The CDR3 sequence: CASSRTLASDLTGELFF. The CDR3 coding sequence is TGTGCCAGCAGCCGAACATTGGCTAGCGATCTCACCGGGGAGCTGTTTTTT.

The chain couples TRBV29-1 to TRBJ2-5, with 8 bases that match TRBD2. Trimming at V came to 7 bases and at J to 5 bases, leaving 3 bases not matched to a gene. Germline V gene sequence: CDR1 SQVTM, CDR2 ANQGSEA. The CDR3 sequence is 11 residues long. CDR3 bases: TGCAGCGCACGCGGGGGGGAGACCCAGTACTTC. Residues: CSARGGETQYF.

The V and J genes are TRBV6-5 and TRBJ1-2; D unresolved. The CDR3 sequence is 13 residues long. Germline V gene sequence: CDR1 MNHEY, CDR2 SVGAGI. The V end was cut by 6 bases, the J end by 4 bases, with 12 bases between. DNA for the CDR3: TGTGCCAGCAGCCTGGCCGGTGGCTATGGCTACACCTTC. It specifies CASSLAGGYGYTF.

CDR3 sequence: CASSPRAGQGNQPQHF. CDR3 DNA sequence: TGTGCCAGCAGCCCCCGGGCGGGACAGGGGAATCAGCCCCAGCATTTT. This sequence joins TRBV7-8 and TRBJ1-5; TRBD1 aligns across 10 bases. This CDR3 spans 16 amino acids. Unmatched junction bases numbered 8, after V lost 5 bases and J lost 4 bases. Germline V gives CDR1 SGHVS, CDR2 FQNEAQ.

The gene calls are TRBV28 and TRBJ1-1; unclear D gene. The germline V gene encodes CDR1 MDHEN and CDR2 SYDVKM. V was cut by 2 bases and J by 3 bases, with 13 bases left in between. CDR3 length equals 15 residues. DNA for the CDR3: TGTGCCAGCAGTTTACCCTCCTTCGGCGACACTGAAGCTTTCTTT. Its protein is CASSLPSFGDTEAFF.

This rearrangement joins TRBV6-6 to TRBJ1-2; no reliable D call. Germline CDR1 MNHNY, CDR2 SVGAGI (reference sequence). Trimming removed 2 bases from V and 0 bases from J, with 1 base in between. The CDR3 is 12 residues long. The DNA for the CDR3 is TGTGCCAGCAGTTACACTAACTATGGCTACACCTTC. It codes for CASSYTNYGYTF.

This clone was detected a few times. Written as DNA, the CDR3 is TGTGCCAGCTCAGGACAGAAGAACACTGAAGCTTTCTTT. Protein: CASSGQKNTEAFF. The V and J genes are TRBV18 and TRBJ1-1; weak D call: TRBD1 (6 bases). CDR1 and CDR2 (germline): KGHSH, LQKENI. Trimming removed 5 bases from V and 1 base from J, with 8 bases in between. This CDR3 has 13 residues.

The chain joins TRBV14 to TRBJ1-1; tentative D call: TRBD1 (6 bases). This CDR3 contains 14 residues. CDR1 is SGHDN and CDR2 is FVKESK in the germline V gene. The V gene lost 6 bases and the J gene lost 1 base, with 12 bases spanning the gap. Here the CDR3 reads CASSYRVGNTEAFF. In nucleotides, the CDR3 is TGTGCCAGCAGTTACAGGGTTGGGAACACTGAAGCTTTCTTT. Combining the CDR3 with reference TRBV14 and TRBJ1-1 gives the whole variable domain EAGVTQFPSHSVIEKGQTVTLRCDPISGHDNLYWYRRVMGKEIKFLLHFVKESKQDESGMPNNRFLAERTGGTYSTLKVQPAELEDSGVYFCASSYRVGNTEAFFGQGTRLTVV.

The chain carries TRBV28 and TRBJ1-2; 7 nucleotides line up with TRBD1. CDR3 size: 13 residues. Germline CDR1 and CDR2: MDHEN and SYDVKM. The V and J ends lost 5 bases and 4 bases, in that order; junction bases with no gene match: 4. CDR3 sequence reads: CASSPTGFYGYTF. CDR3 sequence (DNA): TGTGCCAGCAGTCCGACAGGGTTCTATGGCTACACCTTC.

The V and J genes are TRBV6-1 and TRBJ1-1; D ambiguous. This CDR3 spans 14 amino acids. Germline V gene sequence: CDR1 MNHNS, CDR2 SASEGT. With 6 bases removed from V and 4 bases from J, the gap between germline ends came to 15 bases. The CDR3 bases are TGTGCCAGCAGCCCCGGCGTGTGGGGCACTGAAGCTTTCTTT. Amino acid sequence: CASSPGVWGTEAFF.

The chain links TRBV30 to TRBJ2-7; 7 bases line up with TRBD1. Germline loops: CDR1 GTSNPN, CDR2 SVGIG (reference sequence). J gave up 2 bases and V 4 bases, and 5 bases lay outside the gene matches. The CDR3 totals 13 residues. The CDR3 DNA sequence: TGTGCCTGGACCCGGGACAGTACCTACGAGCAGTACTTC. It codes for CAWTRDSTYEQYF. The whole variable domain, remainder taken from reference TRBV30 and TRBJ2-7, is SQTIHQWPATLVQPVGSPLSLECTVEGTSNPNLYWYRQAAGRGLQLLFYSVGIGQISSEVPQNLSASRPQDRQFILSSKKLLLSDSGFYLCAWTRDSTYEQYFGPGTRLTVT.

There are a few counts of this clone. The V gene is TRBV9, the J gene TRBJ1-2; 8 nucleotides agree with TRBD1. Germline V gives CDR1 SGDLS, CDR2 YYNGEE. The CDR3 runs 14 residues. J was trimmed by 7 bases and V by 0 bases; bases with no gene match: 5. CDR3 sequence reads: CASSVGGRGLGYTF. The CDR3 DNA reads TGTGCCAGCAGCGTAGGTGGCAGGGGGCTTGGCTACACCTTC.

The chain combines TRBV14 with TRBJ1-1; D unresolved. The V gene's germline CDR1 is SGHDN and CDR2 FVKESK. The CDR3 has 18 amino acids. The ends were cut back, 0 bases at V and 9 bases at J, with 26 bases in the middle. The CDR3 DNA sequence: TGTGCCAGCAGCCAAGAAAGTAGGTCGAGAGTCCCCAAGTCCCAAGCTTTCTTT. It is translated as CASSQESRSRVPKSQAFF.

The chain combines TRBV19 with TRBJ2-7, with 9 positions matching TRBD1. V dropped 10 bases and J dropped 2; count of bases not matched to a gene: 12. This CDR3 region has 15 residues. Germline V CDR1 and CDR2: LNHDA, SQIVND (reference sequence). CDR3 residues: CATRAGTGTPYEQYF. CDR3 bases: TGTGCCACCCGCGCCGGGACAGGGACCCCCTACGAGCAGTACTTC.

As DNA, the CDR3 is TGTGCCAGCAGCTTAGCCCATCAACAAGAGACCCAGTACTTC. Translating it yields CASSLAHQQETQYF. The chain carries TRBV11-2 and TRBJ2-5; D unclear. The CDR3 spans 14 residues. Trimming cost V 1 base and J 2 bases, with 8 bases left between them. The V gene's germline CDR1 is SGHAT and CDR2 FQNNGV.

This clone was seen only once. The rearrangement joins TRBV30 to TRBJ2-1, with 10 bases that match TRBD2. Trimming took 0 bases from V and 6 from J; bases not matched to a gene: 11. Germline loops: CDR1 GTSNPN, CDR2 SVGIG (reference sequence). The CDR3 is made up of 17 amino acids. For the CDR3, the DNA is TGTGCCTGGAGTGTAGAGGTTAGCGGGAGGTTGGGCAATGAGCAGTTCTTC. Translated, it gives CAWSVEVSGRLGNEQFF.

V is TRBV7-9 and J is TRBJ1-1; D is uncertain. The CDR3 length is 12 residues. Per germline, CDR1 SEHNR and CDR2 FQNEAQ (reference sequence). Trimming shortened V by 4 bases and J by 5 bases, and 8 bases separated the two germline ends. CDR3 nucleotide sequence: TGTGCCAGCAGCTATGGAGGGACTGAAGCTTTCTTT. This translates into CASSYGGTEAFF.

This clone appeared a few times. The chain recombines TRBV2 with TRBJ1-2, with D unresolved. This CDR3 contains 13 residues. The V gene lost 4 bases and the J gene lost 4 bases, with 10 bases spanning the gap. Germline loops: CDR1 SNHLY, CDR2 FYNNEI. The CDR3 sequence is CASSAGESYGYTF. The CDR3 region has the DNA TGTGCCAGCAGTGCGGGAGAATCCTATGGCTACACCTTC. The full variable domain, its missing parts supplied by reference TRBV2 and TRBJ1-2, is EPEVTQTPSHQVTQMGQEVILRCVPISNHLYFYWYRQILGQKVEFLVSFYNNEISEKSEIFDDQFSVERPDGSNFTLKIRSTKLEDSAMYFCASSAGESYGYTFGSGTRLTVV.

The chain recombines TRBV6-1 with TRBJ1-3; no clear D gene. Trimming took off 4 bases at V and 0 bases at J, with 13 bases between the two ends. The CDR3 has 16 residues. Looked up from germline, CDR1 is MNHNS and CDR2 is SASEGT. CDR3 amino acids: CASSAAGFNSGNTIYF. In DNA form, the CDR3 reads TGTGCCAGCAGTGCGGCAGGATTTAACTCTGGAAACACCATATATTTT.

The rearrangement links TRBV6-5 to TRBJ1-1; TRBD1 might be the D (5 bases). Germline V lookup: CDR1 MNHEY, CDR2 SVGAGI. The V gene lost 2 bases and the J gene lost 3 bases, with 13 bases spanning the gap. This CDR3 has 15 residues. DNA of the CDR3: TGTGCCAGCAGTTACATTGGGCAGGGTGACACTGAAGCTTTCTTT. This encodes CASSYIGQGDTEAFF.